This TCR beta chain was recovered during a study of shared clonotypes between healthy human individuals. Overall study context: Each donor's CD8 memory used one plate, CD8 naive two, each CD4 subset three.

A remark on this clone: Its specificity is unknown.

Researchers ran the assay at a deep level. Profiling relied on immunoSEQ multiplex PCR, and the TCRdb table lists in-frame clones only, not all of them. The sample has fewer than 1.4 million clones, around 78% seen once. Notes on the study in general: Naive subsets generally exceeded memory subsets in estimated richness. Non-shared clonotypes had lower generation probabilities than those shared by all four donors.

This clonotype originated in a man younger than 35 in good health. Some clones in this sample may be carry-over from other donors' samples. Input material: memory CD4+ T cells from PBMCs. Subset defined: CD45RA-negative fraction.

The CDR3 nucleotides read TGTGCCAGCATCCTCGGGACTACTGGAAACACCATATATTTT. Translated, it gives CASILGTTGNTIYF. The genes are TRBV28 and TRBJ1-3; tentative D call: TRBD1 (5 bases). This CDR3 region has 14 residues. V lost 7 bases and J lost 2, with 12 bases in between. Looked up from germline, CDR1 is MDHEN and CDR2 is SYDVKM.